The sample holds a few counts of the clone carrying this T cell receptor beta chain. Its antigen is not identified. Sorting of unstimulated PBMCs yielded separate CD3+CD4+ and CD3+CD8+ fractions. CDR3 length equals 15 residues. Trimming pared 6 bases from V and 9 bases from J, leaving 24 bases between. Germline lookup yields CDR1 MNHEY and CDR2 SVGAGI. This table comes from immunoSEQ multiplex PCR, and its TCRdb copy is limited to in-frame clones, with some not included. The sample has around 71,000 clones, approximately 80% seen once; the top ten hold 0.79%. This entry is derived from a study of T cell clones after liver transplantation. Looking at the study overall: TCRbeta sequencing after a pre-transplant mixed lymphocyte reaction identified graft-donor-reactive clones, later tracked in post-transplant blood. Without induction therapy, subjects received standard immunosuppression until 12-24 months post-transplant. Study-level findings and limits: Post-transplant, graft-donor-reactive CD4 TCRbeta sequences in blood dropped significantly in most of the 8 subjects.

V gene TRBV6-5 combines with J gene TRBJ2-7; D is possibly TRBD2 (6 bases). This TCR derives from a human patient who received a liver transplant. Some T cells may possibly be graft donor cells. The sequenced sample was CD4+ T cells from blood, obtained 12 months after liver transplant. The CDR3 DNA follows: TGTGCCAGCAGGGGGGGACTGGGGCAACCTGGTGTGCAGTACTTC. Amino acids: CASRGGLGQPGVQYF.